This T cell receptor (beta chain) is from a study of blood T cell repertoires in COVID-19. The germline V gene encodes CDR1 SGHKS and CDR2 YYEKEE (reference sequence). The CDR3 consists of 15 residues. V was clipped by 0 bases and J by 4 bases, with 11 bases between them. Produced via immunoSEQ multiplex PCR; TCRdb's table is partial and in-frame only. This sample has around 380,000 clones, with 81% found just once. The clonotype comes from a human donor with acute or convalescent COVID-19. The donor label of this sample is uncertain. Sample: peripheral blood. This sequence joins TRBV5-5 and TRBJ1-5; the D is unclear. The CDR3 DNA follows: TGTGCCAGCAGCTTGGTAGTATCGGGGAATCAGCCCCAGCATTTT. This sequence encodes CASSLVVSGNQPQHF.